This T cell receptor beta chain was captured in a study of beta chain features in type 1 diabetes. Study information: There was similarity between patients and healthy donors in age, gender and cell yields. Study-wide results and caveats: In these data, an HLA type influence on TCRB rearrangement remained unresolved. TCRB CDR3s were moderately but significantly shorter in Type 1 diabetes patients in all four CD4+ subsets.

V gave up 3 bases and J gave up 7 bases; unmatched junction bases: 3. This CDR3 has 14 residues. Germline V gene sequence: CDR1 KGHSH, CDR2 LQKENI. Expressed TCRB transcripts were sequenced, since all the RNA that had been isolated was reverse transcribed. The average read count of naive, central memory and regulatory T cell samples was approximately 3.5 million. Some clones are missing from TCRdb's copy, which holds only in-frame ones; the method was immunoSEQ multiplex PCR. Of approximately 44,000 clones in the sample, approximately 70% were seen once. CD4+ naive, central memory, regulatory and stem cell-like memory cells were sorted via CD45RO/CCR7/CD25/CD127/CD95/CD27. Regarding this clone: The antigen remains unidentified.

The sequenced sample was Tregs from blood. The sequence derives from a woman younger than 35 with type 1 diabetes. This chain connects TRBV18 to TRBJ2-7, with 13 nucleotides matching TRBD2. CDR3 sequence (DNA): TGTGCCAGCTCACCGACTAGCGGGGGGCCGGAGCAGTACTTC. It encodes CASSPTSGGPEQYF.